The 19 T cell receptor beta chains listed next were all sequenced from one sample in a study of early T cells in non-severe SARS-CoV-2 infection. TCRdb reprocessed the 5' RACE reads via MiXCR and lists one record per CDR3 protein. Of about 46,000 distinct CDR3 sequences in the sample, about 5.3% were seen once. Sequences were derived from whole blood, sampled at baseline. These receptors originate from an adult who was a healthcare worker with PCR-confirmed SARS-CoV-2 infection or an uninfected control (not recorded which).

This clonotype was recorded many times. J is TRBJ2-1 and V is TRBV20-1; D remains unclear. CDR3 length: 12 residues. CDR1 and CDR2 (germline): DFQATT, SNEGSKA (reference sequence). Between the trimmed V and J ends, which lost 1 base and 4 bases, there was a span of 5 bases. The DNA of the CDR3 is TGCAGTGCTAGAGCCGGATACAATGAGCAGTTCTTC. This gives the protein CSARAGYNEQFF.

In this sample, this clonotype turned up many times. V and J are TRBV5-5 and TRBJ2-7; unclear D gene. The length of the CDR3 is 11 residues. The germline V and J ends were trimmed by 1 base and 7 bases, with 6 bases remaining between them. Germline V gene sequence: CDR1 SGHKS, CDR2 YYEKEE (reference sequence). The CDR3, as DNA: TGTGCCAGCAGCTTGAGCAAAGAGCAGTACTTC. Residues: CASSLSKEQYF.

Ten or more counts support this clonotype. In nucleotides, the CDR3 is TGTGCCAGCAGTTTGGGTAGCACAGATACGCAGTATTTT. Protein sequence: CASSLGSTDTQYF. The rearrangement uses TRBV7-9 and TRBJ2-3; D ambiguous. The CDR3 extends over 13 amino acids. The V gene lost 6 bases and the J gene lost 0 bases, with 7 bases spanning the gap. Germline loops: CDR1 SEHNR, CDR2 FQNEAQ (reference sequence).

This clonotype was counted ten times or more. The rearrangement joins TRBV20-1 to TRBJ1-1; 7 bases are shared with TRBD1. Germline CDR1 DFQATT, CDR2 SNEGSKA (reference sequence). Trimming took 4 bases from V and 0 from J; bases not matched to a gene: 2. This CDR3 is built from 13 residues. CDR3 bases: TGCAGTGCTACAGGGGGGGTGAACACTGAAGCTTTCTTT. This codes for CSATGGVNTEAFF.

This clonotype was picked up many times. The DNA for the CDR3 is TGTGCCAGCAGCCACCAAGAGACCCAGTACTTC. It codes for CASSHQETQYF. This chain connects TRBV25-1 to TRBJ2-5; D unresolved. The CDR3 has 11 residues. V shed 6 bases and J shed 0 bases, with 2 bases lying between them. Germline V gene sequence: CDR1 MGHDK, CDR2 SYGVNS.

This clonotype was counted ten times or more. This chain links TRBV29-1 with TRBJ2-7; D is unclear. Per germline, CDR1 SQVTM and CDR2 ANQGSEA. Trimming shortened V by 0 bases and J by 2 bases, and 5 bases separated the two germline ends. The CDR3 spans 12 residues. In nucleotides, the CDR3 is TGCAGCGTTGAAGATTGGGCCTACGAGCAGTACTTC. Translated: CSVEDWAYEQYF.

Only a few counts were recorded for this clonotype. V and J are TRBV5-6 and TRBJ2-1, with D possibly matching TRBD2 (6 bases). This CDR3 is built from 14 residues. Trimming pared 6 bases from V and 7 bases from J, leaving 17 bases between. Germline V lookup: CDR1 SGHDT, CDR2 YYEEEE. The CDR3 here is CASIGGYVRNEQFF. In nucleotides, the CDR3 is TGTGCCAGCATCGGGGGTTACGTGAGAAATGAGCAGTTCTTC.

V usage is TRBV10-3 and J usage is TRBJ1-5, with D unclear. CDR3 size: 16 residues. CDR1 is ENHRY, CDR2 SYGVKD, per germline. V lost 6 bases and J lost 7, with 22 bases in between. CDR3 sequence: CAISSSSRPPEQPQHF. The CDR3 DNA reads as TGTGCCATCAGCTCCTCCTCCCGGCCGCCCGAGCAGCCCCAGCATTTT.

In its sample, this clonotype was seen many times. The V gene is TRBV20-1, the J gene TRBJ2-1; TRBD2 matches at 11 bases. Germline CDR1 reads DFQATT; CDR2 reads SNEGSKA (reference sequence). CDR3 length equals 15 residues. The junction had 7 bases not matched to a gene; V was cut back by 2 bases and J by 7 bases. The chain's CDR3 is CSARLAGGPFNEQFF. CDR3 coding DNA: TGCAGTGCTAGACTAGCGGGAGGCCCCTTTAATGAGCAGTTCTTC.

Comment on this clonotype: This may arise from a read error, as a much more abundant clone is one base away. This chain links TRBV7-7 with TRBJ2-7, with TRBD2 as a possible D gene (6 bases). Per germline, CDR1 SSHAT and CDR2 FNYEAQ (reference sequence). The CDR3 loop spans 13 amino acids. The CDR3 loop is CASSFQEGCEQYF. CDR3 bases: TGTGCTAGCAGCTTTCAGGAGGGGTGCGAGCAGTACTTC.

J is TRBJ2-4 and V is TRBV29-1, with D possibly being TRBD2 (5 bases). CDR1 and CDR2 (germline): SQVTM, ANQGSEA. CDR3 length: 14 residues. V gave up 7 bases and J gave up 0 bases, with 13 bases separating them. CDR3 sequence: CSAQTTRAKNIQYF. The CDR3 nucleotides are TGCAGCGCCCAAACCACTAGAGCCAAAAACATTCAGTACTTC.

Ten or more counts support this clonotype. The CDR3 spells CASSLKADTQYF. The CDR3 nucleotides read TGTGCCAGCAGCTTAAAGGCAGATACGCAGTATTTT. This chain links TRBV7-2 with TRBJ2-3, with unresolved D. The CDR3 runs to 12 residues. The germline gives CDR1 SGHTA, CDR2 FQGNSA. Trimming removed 2 bases at V and 4 bases at J, with 4 bases between.

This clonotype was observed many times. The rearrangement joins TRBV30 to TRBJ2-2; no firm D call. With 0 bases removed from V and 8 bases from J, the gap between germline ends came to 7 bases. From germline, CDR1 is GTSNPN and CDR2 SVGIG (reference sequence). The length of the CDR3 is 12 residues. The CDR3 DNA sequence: TGTGCCTGGAGTGTACGGAATGGGGAGCTGTTTTTT. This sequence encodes CAWSVRNGELFF.

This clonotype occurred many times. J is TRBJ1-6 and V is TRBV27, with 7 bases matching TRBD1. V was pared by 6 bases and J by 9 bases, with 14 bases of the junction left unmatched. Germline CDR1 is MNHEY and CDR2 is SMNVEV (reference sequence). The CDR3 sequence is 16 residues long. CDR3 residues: CASSLTGEGRASPLHF. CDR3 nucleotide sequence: TGTGCCAGCAGCCTTACAGGGGAAGGGAGGGCTTCACCCCTCCACTTT.

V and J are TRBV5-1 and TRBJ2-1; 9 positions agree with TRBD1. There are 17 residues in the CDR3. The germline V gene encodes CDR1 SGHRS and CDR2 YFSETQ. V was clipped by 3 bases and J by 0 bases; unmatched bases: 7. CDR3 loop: CASSSWTGANSYNEQFF. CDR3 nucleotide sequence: TGCGCCAGCAGCTCATGGACAGGGGCAAACTCCTACAATGAGCAGTTCTTC.

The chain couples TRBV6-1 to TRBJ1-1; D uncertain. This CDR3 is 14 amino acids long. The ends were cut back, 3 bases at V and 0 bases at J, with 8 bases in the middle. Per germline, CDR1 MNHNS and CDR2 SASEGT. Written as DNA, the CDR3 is TGTGCCAGCAGTGAGGTCAGGTTGAACACTGAAGCTTTCTTT. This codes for CASSEVRLNTEAFF.

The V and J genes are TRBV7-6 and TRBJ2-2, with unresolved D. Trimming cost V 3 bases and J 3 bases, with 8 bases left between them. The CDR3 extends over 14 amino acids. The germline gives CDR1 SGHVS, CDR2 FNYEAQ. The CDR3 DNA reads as TGTGCCAGCAGCTTGGTCCAATACACCGGGGAGCTGTTTTTT. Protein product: CASSLVQYTGELFF.

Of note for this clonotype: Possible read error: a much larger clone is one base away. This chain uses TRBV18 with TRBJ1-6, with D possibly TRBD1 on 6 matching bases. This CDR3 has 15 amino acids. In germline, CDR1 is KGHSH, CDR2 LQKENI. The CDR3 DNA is TGTACCAGCTCACCAGGGGAGGCCTATAATTCACCCCTCCACTTT. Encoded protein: CTSSPGEAYNSPLHF.

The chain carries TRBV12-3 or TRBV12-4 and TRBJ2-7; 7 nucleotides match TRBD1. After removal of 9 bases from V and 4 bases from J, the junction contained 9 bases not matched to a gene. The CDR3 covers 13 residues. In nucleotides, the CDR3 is TGTGCCAGTACTAAACAGGGGTCGTACGAGCAGTACTTC. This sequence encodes CASTKQGSYEQYF.